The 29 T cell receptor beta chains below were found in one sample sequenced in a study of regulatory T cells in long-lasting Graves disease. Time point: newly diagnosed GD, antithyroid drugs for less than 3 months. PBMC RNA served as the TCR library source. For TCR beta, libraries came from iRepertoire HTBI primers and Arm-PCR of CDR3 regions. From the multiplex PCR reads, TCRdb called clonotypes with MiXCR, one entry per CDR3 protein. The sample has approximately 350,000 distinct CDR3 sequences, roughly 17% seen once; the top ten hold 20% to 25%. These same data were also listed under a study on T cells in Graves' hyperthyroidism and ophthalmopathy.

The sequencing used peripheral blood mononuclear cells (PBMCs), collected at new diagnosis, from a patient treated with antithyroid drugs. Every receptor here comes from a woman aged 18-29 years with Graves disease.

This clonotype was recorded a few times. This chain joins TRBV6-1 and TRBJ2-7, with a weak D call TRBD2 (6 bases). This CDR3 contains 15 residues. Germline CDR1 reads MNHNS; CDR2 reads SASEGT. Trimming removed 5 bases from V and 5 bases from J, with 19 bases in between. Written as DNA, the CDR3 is TGTGCCAGCAGTCCTCGCGCAGTTTGGGAGGACGAGCAGTACTTC. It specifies CASSPRAVWEDEQYF.

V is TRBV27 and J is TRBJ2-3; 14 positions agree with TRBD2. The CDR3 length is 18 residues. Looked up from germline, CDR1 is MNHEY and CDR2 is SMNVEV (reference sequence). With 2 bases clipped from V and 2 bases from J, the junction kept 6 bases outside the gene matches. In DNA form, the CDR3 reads TGTGCCAGCAGTTTAAGGGGACTAGCGGGGGCCGTCACAGATACGCAGTATTTT. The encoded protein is CASSLRGLAGAVTDTQYF.

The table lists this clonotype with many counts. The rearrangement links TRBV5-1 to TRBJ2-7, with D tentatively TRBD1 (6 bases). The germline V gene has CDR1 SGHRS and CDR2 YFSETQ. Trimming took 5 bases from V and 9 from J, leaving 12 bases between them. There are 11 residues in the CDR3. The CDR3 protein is CASRTGTVQYF. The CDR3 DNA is TGCGCCAGCAGGACAGGAACGGTGCAGTACTTC. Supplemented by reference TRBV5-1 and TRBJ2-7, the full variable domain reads KAGVTQTPRYLIKTRGQQVTLSCSPISGHRSVSWYQQTPGQGLQFLFEYFSETQRNKGNFPGRFSGRQFSNSRSEMNVSTLELGDSALYLCASRTGTVQYFGPGTRLTVT.

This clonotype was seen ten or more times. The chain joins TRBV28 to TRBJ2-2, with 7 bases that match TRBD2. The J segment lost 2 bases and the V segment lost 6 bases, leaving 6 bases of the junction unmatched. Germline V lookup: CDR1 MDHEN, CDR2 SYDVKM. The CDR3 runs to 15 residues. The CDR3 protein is CASSLLADNTGELFF. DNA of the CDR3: TGTGCCAGCAGCTTGCTAGCGGATAACACCGGGGAGCTGTTTTTT.

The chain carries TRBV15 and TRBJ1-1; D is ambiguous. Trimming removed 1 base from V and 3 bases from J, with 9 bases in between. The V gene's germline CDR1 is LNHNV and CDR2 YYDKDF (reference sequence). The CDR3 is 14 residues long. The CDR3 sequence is CATSRGDVDTEAFF. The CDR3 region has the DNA TGTGCCACCAGCAGAGGGGATGTTGACACTGAAGCTTTCTTT.

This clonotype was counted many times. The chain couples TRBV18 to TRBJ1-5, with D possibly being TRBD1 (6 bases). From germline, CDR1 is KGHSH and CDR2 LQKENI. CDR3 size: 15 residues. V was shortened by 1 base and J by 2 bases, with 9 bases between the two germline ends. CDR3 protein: CASSPRGGRNQPQHF. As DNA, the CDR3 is TGTGCCAGCTCACCACGAGGGGGACGCAATCAGCCCCAGCATTTT.

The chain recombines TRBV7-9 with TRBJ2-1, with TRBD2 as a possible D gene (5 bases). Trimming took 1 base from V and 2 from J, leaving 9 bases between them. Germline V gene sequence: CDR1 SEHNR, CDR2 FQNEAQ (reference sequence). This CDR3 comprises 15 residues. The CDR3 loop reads CASSLVSETYNEQFF. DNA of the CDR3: TGTGCCAGCAGCTTAGTTAGCGAGACCTACAATGAGCAGTTCTTC.

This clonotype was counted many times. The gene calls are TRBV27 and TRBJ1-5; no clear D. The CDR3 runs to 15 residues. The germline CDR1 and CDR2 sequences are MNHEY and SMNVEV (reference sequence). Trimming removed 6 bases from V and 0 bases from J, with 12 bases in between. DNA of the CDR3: TGTGCCAGCAGGAAGACGGACGGTAGCAATCAGCCCCAGCATTTT. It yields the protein CASRKTDGSNQPQHF.

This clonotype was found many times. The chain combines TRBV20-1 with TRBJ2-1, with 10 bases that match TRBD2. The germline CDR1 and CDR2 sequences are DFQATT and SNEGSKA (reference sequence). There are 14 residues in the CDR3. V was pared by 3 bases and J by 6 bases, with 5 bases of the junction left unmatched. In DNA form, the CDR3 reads TGCAGTGCTAGCAGCGGGAGGGGAGGCAATGAGCAGTTCTTC. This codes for CSASSGRGGNEQFF.

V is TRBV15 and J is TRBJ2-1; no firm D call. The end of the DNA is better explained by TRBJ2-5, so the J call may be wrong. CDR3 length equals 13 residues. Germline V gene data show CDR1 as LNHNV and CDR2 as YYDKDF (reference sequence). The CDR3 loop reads CATSRDRQETQYF. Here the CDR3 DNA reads TGTGCCACCAGCAGGGACCGACAAGAGACCCAGTACTTC.

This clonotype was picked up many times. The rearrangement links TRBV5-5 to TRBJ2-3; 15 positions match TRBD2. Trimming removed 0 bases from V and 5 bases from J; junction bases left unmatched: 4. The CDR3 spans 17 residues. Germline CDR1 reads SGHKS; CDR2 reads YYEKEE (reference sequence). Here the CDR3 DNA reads TGTGCCAGCAGCTTGGGGACTAGCGGGGGGGCCTTAGATACGCAGTATTTT. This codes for CASSLGTSGGALDTQYF.

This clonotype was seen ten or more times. Here the CDR3 DNA reads TGTGCCAGTAGGAGGGGGACAGGGGCCTACGAGCAGTACTTC. It translates to CASRRGTGAYEQYF. This sequence joins TRBV6-1 and TRBJ2-7; 10 nucleotides agree with TRBD1. The V segment lost 9 bases and the J segment 2 bases; nucleotides outside the gene matches: 7. Germline V gene data show CDR1 as MNHNS and CDR2 as SASEGT. This CDR3 is built from 14 residues.

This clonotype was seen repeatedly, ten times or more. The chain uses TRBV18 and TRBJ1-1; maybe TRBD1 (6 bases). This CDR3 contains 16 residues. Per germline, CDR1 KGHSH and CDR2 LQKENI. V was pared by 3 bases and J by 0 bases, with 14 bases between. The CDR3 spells CASSPLQGGMNTEAFF. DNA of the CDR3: TGTGCCAGCTCACCTTTACAGGGCGGAATGAACACTGAAGCTTTCTTT.

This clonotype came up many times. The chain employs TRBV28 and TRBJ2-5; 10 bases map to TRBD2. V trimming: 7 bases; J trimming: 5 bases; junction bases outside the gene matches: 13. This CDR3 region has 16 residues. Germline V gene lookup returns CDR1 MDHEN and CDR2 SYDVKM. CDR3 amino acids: CASNTPSSGGRETQYF. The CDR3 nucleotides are TGTGCCAGCAACACACCAAGTAGCGGGGGGCGGGAGACCCAGTACTTC.

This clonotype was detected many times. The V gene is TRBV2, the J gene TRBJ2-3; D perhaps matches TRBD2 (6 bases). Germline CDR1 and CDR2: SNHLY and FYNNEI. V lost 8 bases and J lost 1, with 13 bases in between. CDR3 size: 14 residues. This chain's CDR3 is CASQGWGGTDTQYF. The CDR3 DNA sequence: TGTGCCAGCCAAGGGTGGGGGGGCACAGATACGCAGTATTTT.

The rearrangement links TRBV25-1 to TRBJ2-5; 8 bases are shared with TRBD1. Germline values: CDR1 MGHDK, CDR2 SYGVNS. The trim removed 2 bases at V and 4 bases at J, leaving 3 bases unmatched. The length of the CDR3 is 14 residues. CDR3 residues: CASSEDRGGETQYF. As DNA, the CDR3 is TGTGCCAGCAGTGAAGACAGGGGAGGAGAGACCCAGTACTTC.

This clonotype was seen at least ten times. Here the CDR3 reads CASSRTSAQETQYF. The CDR3 DNA sequence: TGTGCCAGCAGCAGAACCTCGGCACAAGAGACCCAGTACTTC. The chain links TRBV7-8 to TRBJ2-5, with D hard to call. The CDR3 consists of 14 residues. CDR1 and CDR2 (germline): SGHVS, FQNEAQ. Trimming took off 5 bases at V and 2 bases at J, with 12 bases between the two ends.

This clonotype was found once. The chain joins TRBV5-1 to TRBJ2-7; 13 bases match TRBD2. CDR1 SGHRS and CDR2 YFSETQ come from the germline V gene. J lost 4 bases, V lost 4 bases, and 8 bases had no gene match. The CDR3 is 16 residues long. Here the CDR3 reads CASSSQGTSGEYEQYF. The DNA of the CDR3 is TGCGCCAGCAGCAGCCAAGGGACTAGCGGGGAGTACGAGCAGTACTTC.

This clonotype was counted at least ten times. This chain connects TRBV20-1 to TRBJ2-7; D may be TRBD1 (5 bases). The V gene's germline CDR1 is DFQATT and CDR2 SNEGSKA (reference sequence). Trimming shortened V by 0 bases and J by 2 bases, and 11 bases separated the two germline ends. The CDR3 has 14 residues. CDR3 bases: TGCAGTGCTAGAGATTGGAGACAGACCTACGAGCAGTACTTC. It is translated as CSARDWRQTYEQYF.

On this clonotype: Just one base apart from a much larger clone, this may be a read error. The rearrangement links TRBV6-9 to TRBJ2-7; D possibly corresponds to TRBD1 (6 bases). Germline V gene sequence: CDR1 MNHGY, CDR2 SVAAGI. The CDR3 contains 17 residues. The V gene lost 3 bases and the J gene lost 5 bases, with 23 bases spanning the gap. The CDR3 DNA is TGTGCCAGCAGTTACCGGAATCCGGGACACGGGAAAGACGAGCAGTACTTC. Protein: CASSYRNPGHGKDEQYF.

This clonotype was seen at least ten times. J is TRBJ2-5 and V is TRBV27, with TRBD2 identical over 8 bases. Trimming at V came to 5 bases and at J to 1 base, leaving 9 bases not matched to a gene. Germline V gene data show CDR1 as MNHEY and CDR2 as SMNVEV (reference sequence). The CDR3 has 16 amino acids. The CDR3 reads CASSPLAGRGQETQYF. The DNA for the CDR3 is TGTGCCAGCAGTCCCTTAGCGGGACGGGGCCAAGAGACCCAGTACTTC.

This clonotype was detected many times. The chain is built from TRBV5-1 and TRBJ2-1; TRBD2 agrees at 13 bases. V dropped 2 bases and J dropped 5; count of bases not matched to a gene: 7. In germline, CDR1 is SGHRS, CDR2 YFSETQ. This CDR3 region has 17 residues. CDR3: CASSFETSGRTNNEQFF. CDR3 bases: TGCGCCAGCAGCTTTGAGACTAGCGGGAGGACCAACAATGAGCAGTTCTTC.

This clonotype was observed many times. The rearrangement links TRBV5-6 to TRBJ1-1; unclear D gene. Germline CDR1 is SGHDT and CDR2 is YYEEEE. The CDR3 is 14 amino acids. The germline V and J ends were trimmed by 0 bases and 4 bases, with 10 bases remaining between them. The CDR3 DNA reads TGTGCCAGCAGCTTGGCTCCTTTGGGCACTGAAGCTTTCTTT. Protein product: CASSLAPLGTEAFF.

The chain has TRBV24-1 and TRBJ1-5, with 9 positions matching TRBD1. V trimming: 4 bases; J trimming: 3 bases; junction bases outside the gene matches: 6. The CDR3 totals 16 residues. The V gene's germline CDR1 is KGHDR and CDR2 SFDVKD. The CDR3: CATSDPTGGPNQPQHF. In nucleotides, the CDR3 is TGTGCCACCAGTGACCCCACAGGGGGCCCCAATCAGCCCCAGCATTTT.

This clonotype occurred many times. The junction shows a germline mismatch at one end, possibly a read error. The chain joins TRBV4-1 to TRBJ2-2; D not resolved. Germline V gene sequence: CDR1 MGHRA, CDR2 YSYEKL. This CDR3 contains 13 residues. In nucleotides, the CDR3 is TGTGCCAGCAGCCAAGATTCACGCAGGGAGCTGTTTTTT. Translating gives CASSQDSRRELFF.

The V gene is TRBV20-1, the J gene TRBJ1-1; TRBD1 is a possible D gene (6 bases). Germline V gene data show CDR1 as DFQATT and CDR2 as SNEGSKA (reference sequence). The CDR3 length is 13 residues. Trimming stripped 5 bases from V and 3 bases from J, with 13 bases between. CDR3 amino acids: CSADTGTDTEAFF. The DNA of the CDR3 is TGCAGTGCTGACACAGGGACGGACACTGAAGCTTTCTTT.

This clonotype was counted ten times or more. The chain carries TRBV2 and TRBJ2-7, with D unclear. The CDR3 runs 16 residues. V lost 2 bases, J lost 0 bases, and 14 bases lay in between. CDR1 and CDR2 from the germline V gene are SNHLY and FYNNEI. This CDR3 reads CASSELGGSSSYEQYF. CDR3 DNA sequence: TGTGCCAGCAGTGAACTGGGCGGAAGCAGCTCCTACGAGCAGTACTTC. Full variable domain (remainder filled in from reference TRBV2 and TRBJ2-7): EPEVTQTPSHQVTQMGQEVILRCVPISNHLYFYWYRQILGQKVEFLVSFYNNEISEKSEIFDDQFSVERPDGSNFTLKIRSTKLEDSAMYFCASSELGGSSSYEQYFGPGTRLTVT.

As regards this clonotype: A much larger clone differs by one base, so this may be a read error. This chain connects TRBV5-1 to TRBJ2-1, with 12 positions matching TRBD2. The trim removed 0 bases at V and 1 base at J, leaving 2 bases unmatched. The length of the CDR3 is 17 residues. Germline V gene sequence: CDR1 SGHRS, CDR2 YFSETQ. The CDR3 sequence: CASSLETSGRSYNEQFF. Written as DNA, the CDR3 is TGCGCCAGCAGCTTGGAGACTAGCGGGAGATCCTACAATGAGCAGTTCTTC.

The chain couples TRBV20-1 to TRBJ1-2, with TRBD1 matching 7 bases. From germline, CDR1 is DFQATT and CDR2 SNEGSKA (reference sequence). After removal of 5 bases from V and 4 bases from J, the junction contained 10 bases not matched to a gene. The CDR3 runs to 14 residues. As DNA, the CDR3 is TGCAGTGCTGGGGGACAGCGAACTCCCTATGGCTACACCTTC. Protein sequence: CSAGGQRTPYGYTF.